Listed here are 5 T cell receptor beta chains from one sample, sequenced in a study of blood T cell repertoires in COVID-19. Data came from immunoSEQ multiplex PCR; TCRdb stores just in-frame clones and leaves some out. The sample lists 4,500 to 5,000 clones, around 79% occurring once. Sequenced material: peripheral blood. These receptors were collected from a man between 65 and 79 years old with active COVID-19.

The chain links TRBV3-1 (or the pseudogene TRBV3-2) to TRBJ1-4, with D possibly matching TRBD1 (5 bases). V was shortened by 8 bases and J by 2 bases, with 15 bases between the two germline ends. The CDR3 spans 15 residues. In germline, CDR1 is LGHDT, CDR2 YNNKEL (reference sequence). CDR3 nucleotides: TGTGCCAGCTTTCCACCAGGGATGACTAATGAAAAACTGTTTTTT. It is translated as CASFPPGMTNEKLFF.

The chain combines TRBV28 with TRBJ2-1, with a tentative D call TRBD2 (6 bases). Trimming removed 7 bases at V and 9 bases at J, with 13 bases between. Looked up from germline, CDR1 is MDHEN and CDR2 is SYDVKM. The CDR3 loop spans 12 amino acids. CDR3 residues: CASKPGESEQFF. CDR3 nucleotide sequence: TGTGCCAGCAAACCGGGGGAGTCTGAGCAGTTCTTC.

V usage is TRBV7-6 and J usage is TRBJ1-5; D may be TRBD1 (5 bases). Germline V gives CDR1 SGHVS, CDR2 FNYEAQ. V was shortened by 1 base and J by 4 bases, with 11 bases between the two germline ends. The CDR3 spans 15 residues. In DNA form, the CDR3 reads TGTGCCAGCAGCTTAGGCCGGGGGTGGAATCAGCCCCAGCATTTT. It is translated as CASSLGRGWNQPQHF. Full variable domain (rest looked up from reference TRBV7-6 and TRBJ1-5): GAGVSQSPRYKVTKRGQDVALRCDPISGHVSLYWYRQALGQGPEFLTYFNYEAQQDKSGLPNDRFSAERPEGSISTLTIQRTEQRDSAMYRCASSLGRGWNQPQHFGDGTRLSIL.

This clone was seen a single time. The rearrangement uses TRBV11-2 and TRBJ1-5; D gene ambiguous. The CDR3 loop spans 13 amino acids. The germline gives CDR1 SGHAT, CDR2 FQNNGV. Trimming stripped 5 bases from V and 1 base from J, with 6 bases between. The CDR3 DNA reads TGTGCCAGCAGCCTAACGAGCAATCAGCCCCAGCATTTT. It yields the protein CASSLTSNQPQHF.

This clone was picked up one time. The chain joins TRBV10-3 to TRBJ2-2; TRBD1 agrees at 9 bases. The germline V gene has CDR1 ENHRY and CDR2 SYGVKD. The junction had 10 bases not matched to a gene; V was cut back by 4 bases and J by 4 bases. The CDR3 totals 17 residues. The CDR3 nucleotides read TGTGCCATCAGTGCCCCGGGACAGGGTTTAAGCACCGGGGAGCTGTTTTTT. It is translated as CAISAPGQGLSTGELFF.